This is a list of T cell receptor beta chains from one sample in a study of control samples from healthy donors and cancer patients. Clones were sequenced by immunoSEQ multiplex PCR, and TCRdb holds only the in-frame ones, with some missing. The sample has more than 85,000 clones, 88% seen once. Sequencing used PBMCs. The receptors were sampled from a woman aged 60-70 years with lung cancer. Each CDR3 is given with its conserved first and last residue. Fields, in order: V gene, CDR3 length, J gene, D gene, CDR3 protein. The D gene is left open where the match is weak.

v_call: TRBV21-1
cdr3_length: 17
j_call: TRBJ1-3
d_call: -
cdr3_aa: CASSKGGTQGTGNTIYF

v_call: TRBV3-1/TRBV3-2
cdr3_length: 14
j_call: TRBJ2-2
d_call: -
cdr3_aa: CASSQVFSTGELFF

v_call: TRBV3-1/TRBV3-2
cdr3_length: 17
j_call: TRBJ1-5
d_call: TRBD1
cdr3_aa: CASSQDWTGFSGQPQHF

v_call: TRBV30
cdr3_length: 12
j_call: TRBJ2-7
d_call: -
cdr3_aa: CAWSPLFYEQYF

v_call: TRBV3-1/TRBV3-2
cdr3_length: 13
j_call: TRBJ1-5
d_call: -
cdr3_aa: CASSQGLNQPQHF

v_call: TRBV6-5
cdr3_length: 15
j_call: TRBJ2-5
d_call: -
cdr3_aa: CASRGGQGAEETQYF

v_call: TRBV10-2
cdr3_length: 13
j_call: TRBJ1-5
d_call: -
cdr3_aa: CASRDSGYQPQHF

v_call: TRBV19
cdr3_length: 18
j_call: TRBJ2-5
d_call: TRBD1
cdr3_aa: CASSRSGTGAGLAETQYF

v_call: TRBV3-1/TRBV3-2
cdr3_length: 16
j_call: TRBJ2-1
d_call: TRBD2
cdr3_aa: CASSQETSGEYNEQFF

v_call: TRBV27
cdr3_length: 14
j_call: TRBJ1-2
d_call: TRBD1
cdr3_aa: CASSGGEGAGGYTF

v_call: TRBV18
cdr3_length: 15
j_call: TRBJ2-5
d_call: TRBD2
cdr3_aa: CASSPGGGAGETQYF

v_call: TRBV3-1/TRBV3-2
cdr3_length: 16
j_call: TRBJ1-4
d_call: -
cdr3_aa: CASSRGGQQLNEKLFF

v_call: TRBV29-1
cdr3_length: 15
j_call: TRBJ1-3
d_call: TRBD1
cdr3_aa: CSVSDRAGTGNTIYF

v_call: TRBV10-3
cdr3_length: 14
j_call: TRBJ2-7
d_call: -
cdr3_aa: CAISHGDISYEQYF

v_call: TRBV19
cdr3_length: 12
j_call: TRBJ1-2
d_call: -
cdr3_aa: CASSMRDYGYTF

v_call: TRBV6-2/TRBV6-3
cdr3_length: 11
j_call: TRBJ1-6
d_call: -
cdr3_aa: CASSWNSPLHF

v_call: TRBV3-1/TRBV3-2
cdr3_length: 15
j_call: TRBJ1-5
d_call: -
cdr3_aa: CASSPGRVSNQPQHF

v_call: TRBV18
cdr3_length: 19
j_call: TRBJ2-3
d_call: -
cdr3_aa: CASSLSHGTDARPPDTQYF

v_call: TRBV7-2
cdr3_length: 17
j_call: TRBJ2-3
d_call: TRBD2
cdr3_aa: CASSLHTSGVSTDTQYF

v_call: TRBV15
cdr3_length: 17
j_call: TRBJ1-4
d_call: -
cdr3_aa: CATSGPKGFPGKEKLFF

v_call: TRBV28
cdr3_length: 12
j_call: TRBJ2-6
d_call: -
cdr3_aa: CASCPGANVLTF

v_call: TRBV6-2/TRBV6-3
cdr3_length: 15
j_call: TRBJ1-4
d_call: -
cdr3_aa: CASSYSKEDNEKLFF

v_call: TRBV30
cdr3_length: 15
j_call: TRBJ2-1
d_call: -
cdr3_aa: CAWTKGEGLVGEQFF

v_call: TRBV7-3
cdr3_length: 15
j_call: TRBJ1-1
d_call: -
cdr3_aa: CASSLTAGELSEAFF

v_call: TRBV6-6
cdr3_length: 14
j_call: TRBJ1-2
d_call: -
cdr3_aa: CASSYQGVQYGYTF

v_call: TRBV7-9
cdr3_length: 14
j_call: TRBJ2-3
d_call: TRBD2
cdr3_aa: CASSSGLAADTQYF

v_call: TRBV3-1/TRBV3-2
cdr3_length: 18
j_call: TRBJ1-3
d_call: -
cdr3_aa: CASSQDRGLQSSGNTIYF

v_call: TRBV7-8
cdr3_length: 15
j_call: TRBJ2-7
d_call: -
cdr3_aa: CASSSGWTNSYEQYF

v_call: TRBV3-1/TRBV3-2
cdr3_length: 17
j_call: TRBJ1-1
d_call: -
cdr3_aa: CASSPYFSQTKNTEAFF

v_call: TRBV6-5
cdr3_length: 13
j_call: TRBJ1-1
d_call: -
cdr3_aa: CASTPRGPGEAFF

v_call: TRBV10-3
cdr3_length: 14
j_call: TRBJ1-6
d_call: -
cdr3_aa: CAISVQGSSSPLHF

v_call: TRBV3-1/TRBV3-2
cdr3_length: 15
j_call: TRBJ2-1
d_call: -
cdr3_aa: CASSQDASSYNEQFF

v_call: TRBV7-2
cdr3_length: 18
j_call: TRBJ2-6
d_call: -
cdr3_aa: CASSLSRTRLSGANVLTF

v_call: TRBV19
cdr3_length: 15
j_call: TRBJ1-1
d_call: -
cdr3_aa: CASSDFWMKNTEAFF

v_call: TRBV6-6
cdr3_length: 16
j_call: TRBJ1-2
d_call: TRBD1
cdr3_aa: CASSQPGQGEIYGYTF

v_call: TRBV6-2/TRBV6-3
cdr3_length: 16
j_call: TRBJ2-2
d_call: TRBD2
cdr3_aa: CASSWPAGGLTGELFF

v_call: TRBV2
cdr3_length: 15
j_call: TRBJ2-5
d_call: -
cdr3_aa: CASSEETQGQETQYF

v_call: TRBV7-2
cdr3_length: 14
j_call: TRBJ1-2
d_call: -
cdr3_aa: CASSSRLFNYGYTF

v_call: TRBV6-6
cdr3_length: 14
j_call: TRBJ2-7
d_call: TRBD1
cdr3_aa: CASSSGTGGGEQYF

v_call: TRBV5-4
cdr3_length: 13
j_call: TRBJ1-1
d_call: -
cdr3_aa: CASSLRGATEAFF

v_call: TRBV18
cdr3_length: 17
j_call: TRBJ2-1
d_call: TRBD2
cdr3_aa: CASSLVGTSGSGNEQFF

v_call: TRBV3-1/TRBV3-2
cdr3_length: 15
j_call: TRBJ2-7
d_call: TRBD2
cdr3_aa: CASSPGLAVSYEQYF

v_call: TRBV9
cdr3_length: 15
j_call: TRBJ2-1
d_call: -
cdr3_aa: CASSVISGHYNEQFF

v_call: TRBV9
cdr3_length: 16
j_call: TRBJ2-1
d_call: TRBD2
cdr3_aa: CASSVDSGGSYNEQFF

v_call: TRBV4-2
cdr3_length: 15
j_call: TRBJ1-1
d_call: -
cdr3_aa: CASSQGEGGGTEAFF

v_call: TRBV5-1
cdr3_length: 14
j_call: TRBJ2-6
d_call: -
cdr3_aa: CASSLSSGANVLTF

v_call: TRBV28
cdr3_length: 14
j_call: TRBJ2-5
d_call: -
cdr3_aa: CASSLYPDRETQYF

v_call: TRBV14
cdr3_length: 15
j_call: TRBJ1-6
d_call: -
cdr3_aa: CASSQDLGYNSPLHF

v_call: TRBV9
cdr3_length: 12
j_call: TRBJ2-1
d_call: TRBD1
cdr3_aa: CASGTGNNEQFF

v_call: TRBV20-1
cdr3_length: 16
j_call: TRBJ2-7
d_call: -
cdr3_aa: CSASGRNSGRQYEQYF

v_call: TRBV18
cdr3_length: 16
j_call: TRBJ2-1
d_call: -
cdr3_aa: CASSHGRGPSYNEQFF

v_call: TRBV7-3
cdr3_length: 15
j_call: TRBJ2-2
d_call: -
cdr3_aa: CASSLSYTNTGELFF

v_call: TRBV4-3
cdr3_length: 14
j_call: TRBJ1-5
d_call: -
cdr3_aa: CASSQDQGNQPQHF

v_call: TRBV18
cdr3_length: 14
j_call: TRBJ1-1
d_call: -
cdr3_aa: CASSPETWITEAFF

v_call: TRBV7-9
cdr3_length: 13
j_call: TRBJ2-7
d_call: TRBD2
cdr3_aa: CASSLRGDGEQYF

v_call: TRBV5-1
cdr3_length: 14
j_call: TRBJ2-5
d_call: -
cdr3_aa: CASSLELGEGTQYF

v_call: TRBV7-2
cdr3_length: 16
j_call: TRBJ2-1
d_call: TRBD2
cdr3_aa: CASSLDLGGGDNEQFF